This is a list of T cell receptor beta chains from one sample in a study of neurological immune-mediated disorders. TCRdb processed the 5' RACE reads anew with MiXCR; each CDR3 protein has one entry. The sample gives around 40,000 distinct CDR3 sequences, 7.2% of which show up once; approximately 5.4% is in the top ten. The sequencing sample was made of CD4+ T cells from blood. Receptor source: a man aged 50 to 60 in good health. CDR3s leave out the opening cysteine and the closing phenylalanine or tryptophan. Each record gives: V gene, J gene, D gene, CDR3 protein. D genes are given only for firm matches.

V gene: TRBV9; J gene: TRBJ2-2; D gene: -; CDR3 protein: ASSNRDIGPGELF
V gene: TRBV29-1; J gene: TRBJ1-4; D gene: TRBD1; CDR3 protein: SVGQGVGEKLF
V gene: TRBV19; J gene: TRBJ2-2; D gene: TRBD2; CDR3 protein: ASSMRGASGMTGELF
V gene: TRBV20-1; J gene: TRBJ2-3; D gene: TRBD1; CDR3 protein: SARSDRESTDTQY
V gene: TRBV7-6; J gene: TRBJ1-3; D gene: -; CDR3 protein: ASSFVEAASGNTIY
V gene: TRBV5-1; J gene: TRBJ1-2; D gene: -; CDR3 protein: ASSQGPNYGYT
V gene: TRBV27; J gene: TRBJ2-1; D gene: -; CDR3 protein: ASSLNGGMLMDEQF
V gene: TRBV20-1; J gene: TRBJ2-1; D gene: TRBD2; CDR3 protein: SARAGTRTNEQF
V gene: TRBV6-6; J gene: TRBJ2-7; D gene: TRBD2; CDR3 protein: ASTNWASGSSYEQY
V gene: TRBV7-2; J gene: TRBJ1-4; D gene: -; CDR3 protein: ASSFRALRTATNEKLF
V gene: TRBV5-1; J gene: TRBJ2-5; D gene: -; CDR3 protein: ASGPDSAPRKTQY
V gene: TRBV28; J gene: TRBJ2-5; D gene: -; CDR3 protein: ASSSPLAGKETQY
V gene: TRBV28; J gene: TRBJ2-7; D gene: -; CDR3 protein: ASFGGLYYEQY
V gene: TRBV5-8; J gene: TRBJ2-7; D gene: -; CDR3 protein: ASSLINIAYTYEQY
V gene: TRBV12-5; J gene: TRBJ2-1; D gene: -; CDR3 protein: ASGLGGSRGFVQF
V gene: TRBV3-1; J gene: TRBJ2-1; D gene: -; CDR3 protein: ASSQDRVGKKF
V gene: TRBV6-2/TRBV6-3; J gene: TRBJ2-1; D gene: TRBD2; CDR3 protein: ASSFRSGRSSYNEQF
V gene: TRBV12-3/TRBV12-4; J gene: TRBJ2-4; D gene: -; CDR3 protein: ASSLESGAKNIQY
V gene: TRBV20-1; J gene: TRBJ2-2; D gene: -; CDR3 protein: SAPRGVFGELF
V gene: TRBV11-1; J gene: TRBJ2-7; D gene: -; CDR3 protein: ASSFSYEQY
V gene: TRBV5-1; J gene: TRBJ2-1; D gene: -; CDR3 protein: ASSRTGEGYNEQF
V gene: TRBV6-5; J gene: TRBJ2-7; D gene: -; CDR3 protein: ASSSALGRASSYEQY
V gene: TRBV15; J gene: TRBJ2-7; D gene: TRBD1; CDR3 protein: ATSTEGAREQY
V gene: TRBV20-1; J gene: TRBJ2-6; D gene: -; CDR3 protein: SAFRATGANVLT
V gene: TRBV5-1; J gene: TRBJ1-4; D gene: TRBD1; CDR3 protein: ASSLAGTDEKLF
V gene: TRBV7-2; J gene: TRBJ2-5; D gene: TRBD2; CDR3 protein: ASSLAGIIAGKETQY
V gene: TRBV7-8; J gene: TRBJ2-2; D gene: -; CDR3 protein: ASTRLETGELF
V gene: TRBV5-1; J gene: TRBJ2-6; D gene: -; CDR3 protein: ASSLDRSGANVLT
V gene: TRBV29-1; J gene: TRBJ2-7; D gene: -; CDR3 protein: SVTTDSSYEQY
V gene: TRBV7-2; J gene: TRBJ2-6; D gene: -; CDR3 protein: ASSLAPSGLDSGANVLT
V gene: TRBV20-1; J gene: TRBJ2-5; D gene: TRBD1; CDR3 protein: SASKGQYQETQY
V gene: TRBV7-2; J gene: TRBJ2-7; D gene: -; CDR3 protein: ASSSQQSAYEQY
V gene: TRBV10-3; J gene: TRBJ2-1; D gene: TRBD2; CDR3 protein: AISGEAGASYNEQF
V gene: TRBV20-1; J gene: TRBJ2-3; D gene: -; CDR3 protein: SARGDTQY
V gene: TRBV10-3; J gene: TRBJ2-7; D gene: -; CDR3 protein: AISGEIPTYEQY
V gene: TRBV6-5; J gene: TRBJ1-3; D gene: -; CDR3 protein: ASSYSNGYSGNTIY
V gene: TRBV7-2; J gene: TRBJ2-7; D gene: -; CDR3 protein: ASSFPYDSYEQY
V gene: TRBV5-1; J gene: TRBJ2-3; D gene: TRBD2; CDR3 protein: ASSMGLAEIDTQY
V gene: TRBV2; J gene: TRBJ2-1; D gene: TRBD2; CDR3 protein: ASSELLGLAGVNEQF
V gene: TRBV20-1; J gene: TRBJ1-4; D gene: TRBD1; CDR3 protein: SARDATGGRLNEKLF
V gene: TRBV7-2; J gene: TRBJ2-7; D gene: -; CDR3 protein: ASSLRSGATYEQY
V gene: TRBV5-1; J gene: TRBJ2-7; D gene: TRBD2; CDR3 protein: ASSGGTSGLNRYEQY
V gene: TRBV4-1; J gene: TRBJ2-2; D gene: -; CDR3 protein: ASSQNENTGELF
V gene: TRBV7-9; J gene: TRBJ2-7; D gene: -; CDR3 protein: ASSLAHARGMYEQY
V gene: TRBV4-1; J gene: TRBJ2-7; D gene: TRBD1; CDR3 protein: ASSQTDTGDPYEQY
V gene: TRBV5-4; J gene: TRBJ1-2; D gene: -; CDR3 protein: ASSTSSLNYGYT
V gene: TRBV16; J gene: TRBJ2-7; D gene: -; CDR3 protein: ASSLLSEAGRYEQY
V gene: TRBV18; J gene: TRBJ1-2; D gene: TRBD1; CDR3 protein: ASSRDRDYYGYT
V gene: TRBV7-2; J gene: TRBJ2-1; D gene: TRBD2; CDR3 protein: ASSPRLAGGKYNEQF
V gene: TRBV5-1; J gene: TRBJ2-1; D gene: TRBD2; CDR3 protein: ASSLAGTSGSEQF
V gene: TRBV6-2/TRBV6-3; J gene: TRBJ1-2; D gene: TRBD1; CDR3 protein: ASRKTGANYGYT
V gene: TRBV20-1; J gene: TRBJ2-6; D gene: TRBD1; CDR3 protein: SVGTGYSGANVLT
V gene: TRBV6-5; J gene: TRBJ2-2; D gene: TRBD2; CDR3 protein: ASSPRLAAYTGELF